This T cell receptor (beta chain) was identified in a study of monozygotic twins with cystic fibrosis. Study-wide results and limits: Monozygotic CF twins shared more identical nucleotide clonotypes than unrelated patients.

Germline CDR1 is KGHSH and CDR2 is LQKENI. The CDR3 extends over 12 amino acids. The V end lost 6 bases, the J end lost 7 bases, and 13 bases lay between the germline ends. The repertoire was sequenced with immunoSEQ multiplex PCR; TCRdb's copy has only in-frame clones and lacks some. The repertoire has around 14,000 clones, approximately 85% of them found once; the top ten carry 1% to 1.2%. This clone has more than one count but fewer than ten. Antigen: not known. The origin of this receptor is a boy aged 5-17 years with cystic fibrosis. The chain recombines TRBV18 with TRBJ2-7; D tentatively fits TRBD1 or TRBD2 (5 bases each). Sample: blood. The CDR3 nucleotides read TGTGCCAGCTCCGGGGACCCCCGGGAGCAGTACTTC. Its protein product is CASSGDPREQYF.